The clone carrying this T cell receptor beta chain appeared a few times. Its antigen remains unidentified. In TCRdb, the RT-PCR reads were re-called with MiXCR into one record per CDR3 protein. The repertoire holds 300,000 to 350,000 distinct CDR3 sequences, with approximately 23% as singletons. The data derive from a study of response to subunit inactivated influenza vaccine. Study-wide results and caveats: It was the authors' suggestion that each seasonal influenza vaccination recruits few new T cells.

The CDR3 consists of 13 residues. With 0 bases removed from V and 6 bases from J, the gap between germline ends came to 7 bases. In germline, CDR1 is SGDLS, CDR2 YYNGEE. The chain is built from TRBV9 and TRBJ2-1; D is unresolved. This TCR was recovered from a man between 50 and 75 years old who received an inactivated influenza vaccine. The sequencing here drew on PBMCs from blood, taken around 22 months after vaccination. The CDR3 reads CASSVGSLNEQFF. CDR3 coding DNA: TGTGCCAGCAGCGTAGGTAGCCTCAATGAGCAGTTCTTC. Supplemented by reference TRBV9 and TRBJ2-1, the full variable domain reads DSGVTQTPKHLITATGQRVTLRCSPRSGDLSVYWYQQSLDQGLQFLIQYYNGEERAKGNILERFSAQQFPDLHSELNLSSLELGDSALYFCASSVGSLNEQFFGPGTRLTVL.